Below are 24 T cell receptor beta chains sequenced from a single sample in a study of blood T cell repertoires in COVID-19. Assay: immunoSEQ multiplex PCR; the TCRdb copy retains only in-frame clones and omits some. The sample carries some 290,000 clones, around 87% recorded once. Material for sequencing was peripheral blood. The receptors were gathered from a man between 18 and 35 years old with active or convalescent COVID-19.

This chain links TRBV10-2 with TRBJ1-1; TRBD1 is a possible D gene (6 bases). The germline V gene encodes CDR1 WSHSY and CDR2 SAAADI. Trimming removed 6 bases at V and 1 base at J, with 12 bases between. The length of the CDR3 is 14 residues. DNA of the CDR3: TGCGCCAGCAGGTACAGGGTGGCGAACACTGAAGCTTTCTTT. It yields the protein CASRYRVANTEAFF.

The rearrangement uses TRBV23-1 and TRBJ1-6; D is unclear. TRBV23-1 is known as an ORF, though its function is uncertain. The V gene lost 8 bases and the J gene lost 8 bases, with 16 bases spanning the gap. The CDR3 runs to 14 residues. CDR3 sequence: CASGPYTPDSPLHF. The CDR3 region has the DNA TGCGCCAGCGGTCCCTATACGCCTGATTCACCCCTCCACTTT.

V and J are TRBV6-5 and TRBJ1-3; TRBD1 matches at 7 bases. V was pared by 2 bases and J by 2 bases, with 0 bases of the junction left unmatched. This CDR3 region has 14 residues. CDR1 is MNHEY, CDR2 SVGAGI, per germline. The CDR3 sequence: CASSYDRAGNTIYF. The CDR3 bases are TGTGCCAGCAGTTACGACAGGGCTGGAAACACCATATATTTT.

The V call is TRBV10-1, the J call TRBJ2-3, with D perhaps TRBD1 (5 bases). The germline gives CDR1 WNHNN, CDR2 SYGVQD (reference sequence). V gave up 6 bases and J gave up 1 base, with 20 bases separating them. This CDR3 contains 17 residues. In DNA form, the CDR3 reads TGCGCCAGCAGGAACAGTCCCCTACAGGACCGCACAGATACGCAGTATTTT. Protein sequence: CASRNSPLQDRTDTQYF.

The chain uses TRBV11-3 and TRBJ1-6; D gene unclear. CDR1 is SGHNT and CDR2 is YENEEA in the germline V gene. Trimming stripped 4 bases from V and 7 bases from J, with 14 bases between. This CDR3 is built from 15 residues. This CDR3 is CASSSAAATNSPLHF. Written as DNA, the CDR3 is TGTGCCAGCAGCTCGGCGGCGGCGACGAATTCACCCCTCCACTTT. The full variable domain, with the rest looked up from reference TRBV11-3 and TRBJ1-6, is EAGVVQSPRYKIIEKKQPVAFWCNPISGHNTLYWYLQNLGQGPELLIRYENEEAVDDSQLPKDRFSAERLKGVDSTLKIQPAELGDSAVYLCASSSAAATNSPLHFGNGTRLTVT.

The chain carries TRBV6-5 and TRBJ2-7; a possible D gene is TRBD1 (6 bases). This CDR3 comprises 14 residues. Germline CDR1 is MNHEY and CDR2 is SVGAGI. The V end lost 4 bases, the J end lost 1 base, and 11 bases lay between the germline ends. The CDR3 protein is CASSLDSESYEQYF. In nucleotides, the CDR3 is TGTGCCAGCAGTTTGGACAGCGAATCCTACGAGCAGTACTTC.

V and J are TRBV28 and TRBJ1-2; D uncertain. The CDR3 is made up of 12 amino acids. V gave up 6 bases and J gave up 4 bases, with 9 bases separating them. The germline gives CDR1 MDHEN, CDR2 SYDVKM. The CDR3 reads CASSSPGYGYTF. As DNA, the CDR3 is TGTGCCAGCAGCTCACCGGGCTATGGCTACACCTTC.

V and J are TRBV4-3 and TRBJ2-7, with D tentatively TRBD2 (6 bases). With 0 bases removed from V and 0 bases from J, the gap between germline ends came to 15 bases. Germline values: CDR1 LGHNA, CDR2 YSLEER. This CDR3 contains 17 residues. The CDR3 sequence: CASSQDLPGASSYEQYF. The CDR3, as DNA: TGCGCCAGCAGCCAAGATCTACCGGGAGCCAGCTCCTACGAGCAGTACTTC.

CDR3 coding DNA: TGTGCCAGCAGTTACAGGGGCGCGGGCTACACCTTC. It translates to CASSYRGAGYTF. The V call is TRBV6-5, the J call TRBJ1-2; D might be TRBD1 (5 bases). Germline values: CDR1 MNHEY, CDR2 SVGAGI. Trimming shortened V by 2 bases and J by 8 bases, and 9 bases separated the two germline ends. The CDR3 has 12 residues.

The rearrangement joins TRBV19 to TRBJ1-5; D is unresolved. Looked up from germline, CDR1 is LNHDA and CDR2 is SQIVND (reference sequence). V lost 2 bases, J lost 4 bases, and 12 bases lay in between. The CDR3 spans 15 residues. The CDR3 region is CASSINATPNQPQHF. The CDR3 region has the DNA TGTGCCAGTAGTATAAACGCAACACCGAATCAGCCCCAGCATTTT. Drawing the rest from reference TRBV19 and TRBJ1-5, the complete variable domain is DGGITQSPKYLFRKEGQNVTLSCEQNLNHDAMYWYRQDPGQGLRLIYYSQIVNDFQKGDIAEGYSVSREKKESFPLTVTSAQKNPTAFYLCASSINATPNQPQHFGDGTRLSIL.

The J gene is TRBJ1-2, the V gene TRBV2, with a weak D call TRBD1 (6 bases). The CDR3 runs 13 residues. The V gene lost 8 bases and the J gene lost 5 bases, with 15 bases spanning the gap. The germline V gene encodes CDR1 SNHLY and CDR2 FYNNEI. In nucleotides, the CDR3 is TGTGCCAGCGGGCGGCATGGACAGTATGGCTACACCTTC. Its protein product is CASGRHGQYGYTF.

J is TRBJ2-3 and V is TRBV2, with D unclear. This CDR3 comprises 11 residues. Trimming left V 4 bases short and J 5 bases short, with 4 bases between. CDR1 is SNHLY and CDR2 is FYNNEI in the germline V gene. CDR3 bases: TGTGCCAGCAGTGCGGGAGATACGCAGTATTTT. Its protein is CASSAGDTQYF.

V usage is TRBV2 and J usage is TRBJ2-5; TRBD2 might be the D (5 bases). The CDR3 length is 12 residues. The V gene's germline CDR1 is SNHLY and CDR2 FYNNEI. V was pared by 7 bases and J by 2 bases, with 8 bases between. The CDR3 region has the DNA TGTGCCAGCATCCAGCGGCAAGAGACCCAGTACTTC. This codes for CASIQRQETQYF.

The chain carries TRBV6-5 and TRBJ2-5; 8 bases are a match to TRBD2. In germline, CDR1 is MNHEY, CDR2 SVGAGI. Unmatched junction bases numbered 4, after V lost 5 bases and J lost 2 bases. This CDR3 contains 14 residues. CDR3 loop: CASSPGTRQETQYF. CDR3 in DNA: TGTGCCAGCAGTCCCGGGACTAGACAAGAGACCCAGTACTTC.

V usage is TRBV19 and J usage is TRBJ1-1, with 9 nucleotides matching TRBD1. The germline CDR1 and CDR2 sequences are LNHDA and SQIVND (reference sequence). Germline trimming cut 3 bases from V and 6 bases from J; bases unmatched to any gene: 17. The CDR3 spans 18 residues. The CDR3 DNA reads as TGTGCCAGTAGTATGCAATTCGACGGGACAGGGAAGTTCGCTGAAGCTTTCTTT. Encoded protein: CASSMQFDGTGKFAEAFF.

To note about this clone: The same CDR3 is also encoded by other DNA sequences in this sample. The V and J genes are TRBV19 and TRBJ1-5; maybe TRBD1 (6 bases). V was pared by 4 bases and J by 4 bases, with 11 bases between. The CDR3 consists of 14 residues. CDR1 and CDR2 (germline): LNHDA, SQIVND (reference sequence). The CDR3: CASSKGGGNQPQHF. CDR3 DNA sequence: TGTGCCAGTAGTAAAGGGGGGGGGAATCAGCCCCAGCATTTT.

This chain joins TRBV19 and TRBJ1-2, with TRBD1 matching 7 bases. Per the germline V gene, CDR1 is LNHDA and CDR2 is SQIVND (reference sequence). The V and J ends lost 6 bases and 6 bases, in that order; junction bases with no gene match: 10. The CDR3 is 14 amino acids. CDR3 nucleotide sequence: TGTGCCAGTAGACAGGGGACAGTACAAGATGGCTACACCTTC. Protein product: CASRQGTVQDGYTF.

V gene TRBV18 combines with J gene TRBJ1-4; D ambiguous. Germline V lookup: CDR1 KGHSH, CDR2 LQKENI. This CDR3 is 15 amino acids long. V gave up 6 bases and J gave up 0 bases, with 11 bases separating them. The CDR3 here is CASSSSSSTNEKLFF. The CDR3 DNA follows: TGTGCCAGCTCCAGTTCCAGTTCAACTAATGAAAAACTGTTTTTT.

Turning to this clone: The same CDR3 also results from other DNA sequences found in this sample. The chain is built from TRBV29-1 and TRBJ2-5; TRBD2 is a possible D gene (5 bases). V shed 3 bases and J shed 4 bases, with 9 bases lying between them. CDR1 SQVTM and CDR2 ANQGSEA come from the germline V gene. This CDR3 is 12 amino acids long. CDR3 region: CSVDRGRETQYF. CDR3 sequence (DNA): TGCAGCGTTGACCGGGGTAGAGAGACCCAGTACTTC.

CDR3 in amino acids: CSAGTANTEAFF. The CDR3 DNA sequence: TGCAGCGCCGGGACAGCGAACACTGAAGCTTTCTTT. V and J are TRBV29-1 and TRBJ1-1; 7 positions agree with TRBD1. The ends lost 7 bases at V and 1 base at J; junction bases unmatched: 3. CDR1 and CDR2 (germline): SQVTM, ANQGSEA. This CDR3 region has 12 residues.

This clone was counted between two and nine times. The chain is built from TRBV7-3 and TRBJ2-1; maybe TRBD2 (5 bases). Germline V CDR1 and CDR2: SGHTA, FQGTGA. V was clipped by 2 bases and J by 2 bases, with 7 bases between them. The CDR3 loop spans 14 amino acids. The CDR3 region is CASSLSGAYNEQFF. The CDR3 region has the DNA TGTGCCAGCAGCTTATCCGGGGCCTACAATGAGCAGTTCTTC.

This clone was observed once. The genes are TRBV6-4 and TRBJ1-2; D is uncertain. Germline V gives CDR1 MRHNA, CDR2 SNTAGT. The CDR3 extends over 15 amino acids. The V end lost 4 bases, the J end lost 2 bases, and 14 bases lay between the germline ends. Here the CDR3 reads CASSVTTGGNYGYTF. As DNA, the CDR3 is TGTGCCAGCAGTGTAACGACGGGAGGGAACTATGGCTACACCTTC.

CDR3 sequence reads: CASSQQTLNSPLHF. In DNA, the CDR3 is TGCGCCAGCAGCCAACAGACACTTAATTCACCCCTCCACTTT. This sequence joins TRBV4-1 and TRBJ1-6; unclear D gene. V shed 2 bases and J shed 6 bases, with 8 bases lying between them. Germline V gene sequence: CDR1 MGHRA, CDR2 YSYEKL. The CDR3 is made up of 14 amino acids.

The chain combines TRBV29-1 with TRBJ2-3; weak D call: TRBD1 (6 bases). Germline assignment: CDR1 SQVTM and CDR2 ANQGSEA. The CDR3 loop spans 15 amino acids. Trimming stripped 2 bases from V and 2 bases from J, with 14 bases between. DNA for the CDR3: TGCAGCGTTGAATTAGTGGGACAAATCACAGATACGCAGTATTTT. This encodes CSVELVGQITDTQYF.